The rows below give T cell receptor beta chains drawn from one sample of a study of cytomegalovirus exposure and HLA in healthy donors. Method: immunoSEQ multiplex PCR; TCRdb's copy keeps in-frame clones and lacks some. The sample comprises 200,000 to 250,000 clones, around nine tenths of which are singletons, and about 0.95% rests with the top ten. The source material was PBMCs. Every receptor here comes from a woman in her late teens or twenties in good health and CMV-seronegative. Each CDR3 is given with its conserved first and last residue. Fields, in order: V gene, J gene, CDR3 protein.

v_gene: TRBV5-1
j_gene: TRBJ2-2
CDR3aa: CASSLYRKNTGELFF

v_gene: TRBV6-6
j_gene: TRBJ2-1
CDR3aa: CASQDDRYSYNEQFF

v_gene: TRBV6-5
j_gene: TRBJ2-3
CDR3aa: CASSYGPGVTQYF

v_gene: TRBV6-6
j_gene: TRBJ1-5
CDR3aa: CASSDNRRGDQPQHF

v_gene: TRBV5-4
j_gene: TRBJ2-5
CDR3aa: CASSLGGLEGVTQYF

v_gene: TRBV27
j_gene: TRBJ2-2
CDR3aa: CASSKQGARELFF

v_gene: TRBV11-1
j_gene: TRBJ2-7
CDR3aa: CASSLVGGTGLYEQYF

v_gene: TRBV2
j_gene: TRBJ2-2
CDR3aa: CASSEGAGGELFF

v_gene: TRBV10-3
j_gene: TRBJ2-5
CDR3aa: CAISESTRETQYF

v_gene: TRBV6-1
j_gene: TRBJ1-2
CDR3aa: CASSEGVEVMVSF

v_gene: TRBV11-2
j_gene: TRBJ2-5
CDR3aa: CASSFERGRRYQETQYF

v_gene: TRBV11-2
j_gene: TRBJ1-3
CDR3aa: CASSPDRLRNTIYF

v_gene: TRBV5-1
j_gene: TRBJ2-3
CDR3aa: CASSLARDTQYF

v_gene: TRBV27
j_gene: TRBJ2-6
CDR3aa: CARGLAGAGANVLTF

v_gene: TRBV5-1
j_gene: TRBJ2-1
CDR3aa: CASSISGYNEQFF

v_gene: TRBV9
j_gene: TRBJ2-3
CDR3aa: CASSVTSGTDTQYF

v_gene: TRBV7-9
j_gene: TRBJ2-7
CDR3aa: CASSLAGGGYEQYF

v_gene: TRBV5-1
j_gene: TRBJ2-5
CDR3aa: CASSSEGTGGLAPETQYF

v_gene: TRBV28
j_gene: TRBJ1-6
CDR3aa: CASSFSEGAGSPLHF

v_gene: TRBV19
j_gene: TRBJ1-6
CDR3aa: CASSIGPAENSPLHF

v_gene: TRBV6-1
j_gene: TRBJ2-5
CDR3aa: CASSIWAQETQYF

v_gene: TRBV28
j_gene: TRBJ2-1
CDR3aa: CASSFREWREDYNEQFF

v_gene: TRBV6-1
j_gene: TRBJ1-1
CDR3aa: CASSEGVEAFF

v_gene: TRBV2
j_gene: TRBJ2-1
CDR3aa: CASTPTRGSYNEQFF

v_gene: TRBV6-4
j_gene: TRBJ1-1
CDR3aa: CASSDEGSNTEAFF

v_gene: TRBV27
j_gene: TRBJ2-3
CDR3aa: CASSSLAGGATDTQYF

v_gene: TRBV5-4
j_gene: TRBJ2-5
CDR3aa: CASSLSGDETQYF

v_gene: TRBV25-1
j_gene: TRBJ2-1
CDR3aa: CASSDPSGRPYNEQFF

v_gene: TRBV30
j_gene: TRBJ1-6
CDR3aa: CAWKLANSPLHF

v_gene: TRBV19
j_gene: TRBJ1-1
CDR3aa: CASSWGAGNTEAFF

v_gene: TRBV7-6
j_gene: TRBJ1-5
CDR3aa: CASSGGGPAGNQPQHF

v_gene: TRBV2
j_gene: TRBJ1-2
CDR3aa: CASRGQASNYGYTF

v_gene: TRBV4-2
j_gene: TRBJ2-1
CDR3aa: CASTPAGGPLNEQFF

v_gene: TRBV18
j_gene: TRBJ2-7
CDR3aa: CASSPGRFPYEQYF

v_gene: TRBV9
j_gene: TRBJ2-7
CDR3aa: CASSVVGSRAGVPSEQYF

v_gene: TRBV5-1
j_gene: TRBJ2-3
CDR3aa: CASSLAGTGKSDTQYF

v_gene: TRBV5-1
j_gene: TRBJ1-1
CDR3aa: CASSLALDRGNTEAFF

v_gene: TRBV7-2
j_gene: TRBJ2-1
CDR3aa: CASSSGLAGGRSSYNEQFF

v_gene: TRBV11-3
j_gene: TRBJ2-4
CDR3aa: CASSLSASRIQYF

v_gene: TRBV5-1
j_gene: TRBJ1-2
CDR3aa: CASSLGQGSSQGYTF

v_gene: TRBV28
j_gene: TRBJ1-1
CDR3aa: CASSWTGGRGTEAFF

v_gene: TRBV19
j_gene: TRBJ2-5
CDR3aa: CASRAQGARGHQETQYF

v_gene: TRBV13
j_gene: TRBJ2-1
CDR3aa: CASSLTGTANNEQFF

v_gene: TRBV19
j_gene: TRBJ2-7
CDR3aa: CASSPQGIWYEQYF

v_gene: TRBV11-2
j_gene: TRBJ2-7
CDR3aa: CASSLDPGGVYEQYF

v_gene: TRBV5-1
j_gene: TRBJ2-7
CDR3aa: CASSLGALSSYEQYF

v_gene: TRBV27
j_gene: TRBJ2-5
CDR3aa: CASNKAGEETQYF

v_gene: TRBV7-9
j_gene: TRBJ2-1
CDR3aa: CASSPANGRGDNEQFF

v_gene: TRBV5-1
j_gene: TRBJ2-7
CDR3aa: CASSPQTGGNFFYEQYF

v_gene: TRBV11-2
j_gene: TRBJ2-5
CDR3aa: CASSLGTSGNPPETQYF

v_gene: TRBV6-4
j_gene: TRBJ1-2
CDR3aa: CASSASGVDQYGYTF

v_gene: TRBV6-1
j_gene: TRBJ1-5
CDR3aa: CASNGDRPQHF

v_gene: TRBV18
j_gene: TRBJ1-1
CDR3aa: CASSPQGAMNTEAFF

v_gene: TRBV30
j_gene: TRBJ2-7
CDR3aa: CAWSTSGIGQYF

v_gene: TRBV30
j_gene: TRBJ1-1
CDR3aa: CAWSTGGTEAFF

v_gene: TRBV19
j_gene: TRBJ2-7
CDR3aa: CASSSWGGPGNEQYF